This record looks at one TCR beta chain sequence and its context. Its antigen remains unknown. The data are from a study of metastatic and nonmetastatic thyroid tumors. Looking at the study overall: Comparison of repertoires was carried out across blood and tumor or nodule tissue from malignant and benign thyroid patients.

In the original workflow: Differences in CDR3 between clinicopathological groups were drawn on to build a classifier intended to discriminate distant-metastatic papillary thyroid cancer patients. TCRdb re-called clones via MiXCR from the PCR reads. The V and J calls, along with clone size, are taken from TCRdb and not from the paper's own processing. The sample has about 15,000 clones, 20% to 25% seen once. Findings and caveats of the study: When malignant thyroid tumors were compared with benign nodules, TCR beta diversity was reportedly significantly higher in the malignant tumors. This held in both blood and tumor samples.

This CDR3 has 14 amino acids. Germline CDR1 and CDR2: SGHRS and YFSETQ. Between the trimmed V and J ends, which lost 4 bases and 1 base, there was a span of 8 bases. Thyroid surgery took place with no prior treatment in any patient. The sequenced sample consisted of adjacent normal tissue. This TCR derives from a female donor with papillary thyroid cancer or a benign thyroid nodule (not recorded which). Some clones in this sample may be carry-over from other donors' samples. The chain couples TRBV5-1 to TRBJ2-2, with no clear D. The chain's CDR3 is CASSMAVNTGELFF. CDR3 nucleotides: TGCGCCAGCAGCATGGCAGTGAACACCGGGGAGCTGTTTTTT. The variable domain in full, with the rest retrieved from reference TRBV5-1 and TRBJ2-2, is KAGVTQTPRYLIKTRGQQVTLSCSPISGHRSVSWYQQTPGQGLQFLFEYFSETQRNKGNFPGRFSGRQFSNSRSEMNVSTLELGDSALYLCASSMAVNTGELFFGEGSRLTVL.